These 4 T cell receptor beta chains were sequenced from one sample in a study of blood T cell repertoires in COVID-19. Profiled with immunoSEQ multiplex PCR; TCRdb holds only in-frame clones, not every one. The sample consists of 250,000 to 300,000 clones, roughly 90% of them appearing once. The specimen was peripheral blood. The receptors stem from a woman aged 25 to 45 with active or convalescent COVID-19.

This chain uses TRBV19 with TRBJ1-5; D unclear. V lost 4 bases and J lost 5, with 9 bases in between. The CDR3 totals 13 residues. CDR1 LNHDA and CDR2 SQIVND come from the germline V gene (reference sequence). The CDR3: CASSTLKDQPQHF. The CDR3 nucleotides read TGTGCCAGTAGTACCCTAAAAGATCAGCCCCAGCATTTT.

The chain combines TRBV9 with TRBJ1-5; D is unresolved. Germline V CDR1 and CDR2: SGDLS, YYNGEE. The V and J ends lost 0 bases and 3 bases respectively, with 13 bases between them. The CDR3 consists of 16 residues. CDR3 nucleotide sequence: TGTGCCAGCAGCGTAGGGGTTGAGGCCCTCAATCAGCCCCAGCATTTT. This gives the protein CASSVGVEALNQPQHF.

The chain combines TRBV5-1 with TRBJ1-1, with 8 bases identical to TRBD1. Germline-derived CDR1 and CDR2 are SGHRS and YFSETQ. There are 15 residues in the CDR3. Unmatched junction bases numbered 12, after V lost 4 bases and J lost 7 bases. The CDR3, as DNA: TGCGCCAGCAGCCAAGACAGGGGTGGGGGCGGTGAAGCTTTCTTT. Amino acids: CASSQDRGGGGEAFF.

This clone was detected once. This chain links TRBV10-3 with TRBJ1-2; the match to TRBD1 covers 8 bases. Germline values: CDR1 ENHRY, CDR2 SYGVKD. The length of the CDR3 is 16 residues. V was clipped by 9 bases and J by 0 bases; unmatched bases: 12. The CDR3 region has the DNA TGTGCCATTAGTACGGACAGGGTGGAGACTAACTATGGCTACACCTTC. Protein: CAISTDRVETNYGYTF.